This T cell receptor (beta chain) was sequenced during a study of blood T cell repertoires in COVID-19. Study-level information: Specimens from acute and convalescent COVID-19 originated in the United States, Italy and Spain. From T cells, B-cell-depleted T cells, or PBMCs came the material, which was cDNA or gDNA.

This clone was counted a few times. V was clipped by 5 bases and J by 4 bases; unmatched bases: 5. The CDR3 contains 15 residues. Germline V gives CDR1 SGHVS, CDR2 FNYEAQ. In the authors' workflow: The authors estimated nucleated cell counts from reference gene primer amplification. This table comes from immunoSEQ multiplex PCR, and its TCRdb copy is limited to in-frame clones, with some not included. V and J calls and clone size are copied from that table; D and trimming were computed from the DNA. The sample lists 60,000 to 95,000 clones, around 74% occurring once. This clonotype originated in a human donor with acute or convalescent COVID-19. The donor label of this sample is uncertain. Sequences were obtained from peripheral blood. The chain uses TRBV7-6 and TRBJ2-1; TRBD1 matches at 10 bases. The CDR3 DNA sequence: TGTGCCAGCAGCCGCGACAGGGGGCCATACAATGAGCAGTTCTTC. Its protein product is CASSRDRGPYNEQFF.